This T cell receptor (beta chain) emerged from a study of CD8 T cells in ankylosing spondylitis. Study-level points and caveats: As for the disease-linked clones, they showed a CD8+ phenotype and occurred at relatively low frequencies in peripheral blood. About 8 highly homologous variants made up a TCR beta motif, and this motif appeared characteristic of ankylosing spondylitis blood. Reports say disease-linked clones showed up significantly more in matched ankylosing spondylitis synovial fluid.

This clonotype has only a few counts. Antigen unknown. Trimming pared 7 bases from V and 0 bases from J, leaving 8 bases between. The CDR3 totals 13 residues. CDR1 is KGHSH and CDR2 is LQKENI in the germline V gene. TCRdb recomputed calls from the 5' RACE reads with MiXCR, one row per CDR3 protein. The table lists 700,000 to 850,000 distinct CDR3 sequences, over 9.5% of them singletons, with roughly 0.51% in the top ten. The chain is built from TRBV18 and TRBJ2-3, with D possibly matching TRBD2 (5 bases). Sequencing input: blood, either unsorted or a sorted T cell fraction (not recorded which). The sequence came from a male donor with ankylosing spondylitis. CDR3 DNA: TGTGCCAGCTGTAGGACTAGCACAGATACGCAGTATTTT. This codes for CASCRTSTDTQYF.